This TCR beta chain was sequenced for a study of T cell responses to AZD1222 COVID-19 vaccine. General observations from the study: Distributed over spike, vaccine-associated CD4 TCRs predominated at 160-218 and 743-854. Seropositivity was recorded at baseline in only a handful of AZD1222 recipients.

Trimming left V 6 bases short and J 5 bases short, with 22 bases between. Looked up from germline, CDR1 is LGHDT and CDR2 is YNNKEL (reference sequence). The CDR3 covers 16 residues. Repertoires were generated with immunoSEQ multiplex PCR, while TCRdb's copy carries only in-frame clones and drops some. This table holds 95,000 to 110,000 clones, under 95% found once. This clone came up once. Antigen unknown. The sequence came from an adult in good health. The rearrangement joins TRBV3-1 (or the pseudogene TRBV3-2) to TRBJ1-1; possibly TRBD1 for D (6 bases). Here the sequenced sample was peripheral blood, taken on day 0 of AZD1222 vaccination. This chain's CDR3 is CASSSSPGSQGTEAFF. CDR3 nucleotides: TGTGCCAGCAGTTCATCCCCCGGCTCCCAGGGGACTGAAGCTTTCTTT.